This is a list of T cell receptor beta chains from one sample in a study of regulatory T cells in long-lasting Graves disease. TCRdb fed the multiplex PCR reads into MiXCR, producing one record per CDR3 protein. The sample includes 500,000 to 700,000 distinct CDR3 sequences, roughly 15% of them seen just once. The same data also contributed to another study, on T cells in Graves' hyperthyroidism and ophthalmopathy.

Material: peripheral blood mononuclear cells (PBMCs), obtained at new diagnosis, from a patient treated with antithyroid drugs. These receptor sequences come from a woman aged 25-40 years with Graves disease. Each CDR3 is given with its conserved first and last residue. Each record gives: J gene, V gene, D gene, clone size, CDR3 DNA, CDR3 protein. D genes are given only for firm matches. Clone size is given for some rows only: seen once, a few or many times, or a class if the clone is expanded.

J gene: TRBJ2-7
V gene: TRBV7-9
D gene: TRBD1
clone size: many
CDR3 DNA: TGTGCCAGCAGCTTAATCGGACAGGGCGGGGAGCAGTACTTC
CDR3 protein: CASSLIGQGGEQYF

J gene: TRBJ2-4
V gene: TRBV18
D gene: .
clone size: .
CDR3 DNA: TGTGCCAGCTCACTGATACGACGGGGGGCTGGAGACATTCAGTACTTC
CDR3 protein: CASSLIRRGAGDIQYF

J gene: TRBJ2-1
V gene: TRBV19
D gene: TRBD1
clone size: few
CDR3 DNA: TGTGCCAGCAGCACGACAGGGTCCTACAATGAGCAGTTCTTC
CDR3 protein: CASSTTGSYNEQFF

J gene: TRBJ2-2
V gene: TRBV20-1
D gene: .
clone size: many
CDR3 DNA: TGCAGTGCTAGAGACCTTGGCGGGACCGGGGAGCTGTTTTTT
CDR3 protein: CSARDLGGTGELFF

J gene: TRBJ2-7
V gene: TRBV6-1
D gene: .
clone size: many
CDR3 DNA: TGTGCCAGCAGGGGGTCCCGAACACCATACTCCTACGAGCAGTACTTC
CDR3 protein: CASRGSRTPYSYEQYF

J gene: TRBJ2-1
V gene: TRBV20-1
D gene: .
clone size: many
CDR3 DNA: TGCAGTGCTAGAGATCTCAGCGGTACCAACAATGAGCAGTTCTTC
CDR3 protein: CSARDLSGTNNEQFF

J gene: TRBJ2-5
V gene: TRBV19
D gene: .
clone size: many
CDR3 DNA: TGTGCCAGTAGTATCGCAGCGTACCAAGAGACCCAGTACTTC
CDR3 protein: CASSIAAYQETQYF

J gene: TRBJ1-1
V gene: TRBV19
D gene: .
clone size: .
CDR3 DNA: TGTGCCAGTGGGGACACTTCTAACACTGAAGCTTTCTTT
CDR3 protein: CASGDTSNTEAFF

J gene: TRBJ2-3
V gene: TRBV28
D gene: .
clone size: few
CDR3 DNA: TGTGCCAGCCGGGACTCGAACACAGATACGCAGTATTTT
CDR3 protein: CASRDSNTDTQYF

J gene: TRBJ1-1
V gene: TRBV20-1
D gene: .
clone size: many
CDR3 DNA: TGCAGTGCTAGAGTGGCAGGTTTGAACACTGAAGCTTTCTTT
CDR3 protein: CSARVAGLNTEAFF

J gene: TRBJ2-5
V gene: TRBV5-1
D gene: .
clone size: few
CDR3 DNA: TGCGCCAGCAGCTTGGCCGAGGGCGGCGTGGAGACCCAGTACTTC
CDR3 protein: CASSLAEGGVETQYF

J gene: TRBJ2-1
V gene: TRBV7-3
D gene: .
clone size: few
CDR3 DNA: TGTGCCAGCAGCTCAGGGTCGGGTGAGCAGTTCTTC
CDR3 protein: CASSSGSGEQFF

J gene: TRBJ2-5
V gene: TRBV11-2
D gene: .
clone size: many
CDR3 DNA: TGTGCCAGCAGCTTAGGGCCTTACGGGGTTCAAGAGACCCAGTACTTC
CDR3 protein: CASSLGPYGVQETQYF

J gene: TRBJ1-4
V gene: TRBV18
D gene: .
clone size: .
CDR3 DNA: TGTGCCAGCTCACCACGCCAGGGTGCAGCTAATGAAAAACTGTTTTTT
CDR3 protein: CASSPRQGAANEKLFF

J gene: TRBJ2-1
V gene: TRBV11-3
D gene: .
clone size: many
CDR3 DNA: TGTGCCAGCAGCCAAGGTACGGGGAGCTCCTACAATGAGCAGTTCTTC
CDR3 protein: CASSQGTGSSYNEQFF

J gene: TRBJ2-7
V gene: TRBV29-1
D gene: TRBD2
clone size: .
CDR3 DNA: TGCAGCGTTGGTTCCTCCGGGACTAGCAGACTCTTAACCTACGAGCAGTACTTC
CDR3 protein: CSVGSSGTSRLLTYEQYF

J gene: TRBJ2-7
V gene: TRBV20-1
D gene: TRBD2
clone size: .
CDR3 DNA: TGCAGTGCTAGAGATCGGGGACTAACTAGTCCCGAGCAGTACTTC
CDR3 protein: CSARDRGLTSPEQYF

J gene: TRBJ1-5
V gene: TRBV24-1
D gene: TRBD1
clone size: many
CDR3 DNA: TGTGCCACCAGTGATCCCACAGGGGATAGCAATCAGCCCCAGCATTTT
CDR3 protein: CATSDPTGDSNQPQHF

J gene: TRBJ2-3
V gene: TRBV30
D gene: TRBD2
clone size: many
CDR3 DNA: TGTGCCTGGAGTCTAAGCGGGAGATCAGATACGCAGTATTTT
CDR3 protein: CAWSLSGRSDTQYF

J gene: TRBJ2-3
V gene: TRBV10-1
D gene: .
clone size: .
CDR3 DNA: TGCGCCAGCCCAGAGGACGCCCGGCCCCCAATAAAAGATACGCAGTATTTT
CDR3 protein: CASPEDARPPIKDTQYF

J gene: TRBJ2-7
V gene: TRBV12-3/TRBV12-4
D gene: TRBD1
clone size: many
CDR3 DNA: TGTGCCAGCAGTCCACGACAGGGGGCGGCAGGCGAGCAGTACTTC
CDR3 protein: CASSPRQGAAGEQYF

J gene: TRBJ1-2
V gene: TRBV2
D gene: .
clone size: few
CDR3 DNA: TGTGCCAGCACTCCCGGGACACAATTCTATGGCTACACCTTC
CDR3 protein: CASTPGTQFYGYTF

J gene: TRBJ2-7
V gene: TRBV6-5
D gene: .
clone size: few
CDR3 DNA: TGTGCCAGCAGTTACTCTGATCGGGGGCCATGGGTCCACGAGCAGTACTTC
CDR3 protein: CASSYSDRGPWVHEQYF

J gene: TRBJ1-2
V gene: TRBV6-1
D gene: TRBD1
clone size: few
CDR3 DNA: TGTGCCAGCAGTCCCGGGACAGGGAATTTTTATGGCTACACCTTC
CDR3 protein: CASSPGTGNFYGYTF

J gene: TRBJ1-1
V gene: TRBV5-1
D gene: .
clone size: few
CDR3 DNA: TGCGCCAGCAGTAAGGTTGGGAGAAACACTGAAGCTTTCTTT
CDR3 protein: CASSKVGRNTEAFF

J gene: TRBJ2-1
V gene: TRBV11-1
D gene: TRBD2
clone size: few
CDR3 DNA: TGTGCCAGCAGCTTCGGGGCTAGCGGTTACAATGAGCAGTTCTTC
CDR3 protein: CASSFGASGYNEQFF

J gene: TRBJ1-2
V gene: TRBV30
D gene: .
clone size: .
CDR3 DNA: TGTGCCTGGAGCCTACAATATGGCTACACCTTC
CDR3 protein: CAWSLQYGYTF

J gene: TRBJ2-1
V gene: TRBV13
D gene: .
clone size: few
CDR3 DNA: TGTGCCAGCAGCAAGACAGGCCGGACCGATGAGCAGTTCTTC
CDR3 protein: CASSKTGRTDEQFF

J gene: TRBJ2-6
V gene: TRBV2
D gene: TRBD1
clone size: .
CDR3 DNA: TGTGCCAGCAGGGGACAGGGGAGAGGGAGCTCTGGGGCCAACGTCCTGACTTTC
CDR3 protein: CASRGQGRGSSGANVLTF

J gene: TRBJ2-7
V gene: TRBV6-2/TRBV6-3
D gene: TRBD1
clone size: few
CDR3 DNA: TGTGCCAGCAGTCAACTTGTAGGGACAGAGACCTACGAGCAGTACTTC
CDR3 protein: CASSQLVGTETYEQYF

J gene: TRBJ2-7
V gene: TRBV28
D gene: TRBD1
clone size: many
CDR3 DNA: TGTGCCAGCAGCCGAGGGACAGCCTACGAGCAGTACTTC
CDR3 protein: CASSRGTAYEQYF

J gene: TRBJ1-5
V gene: TRBV27
D gene: .
clone size: many
CDR3 DNA: TGTGCCAGCAGTTTATGGGGAGGGGATCAGCCCCAGCATTTT
CDR3 protein: CASSLWGGDQPQHF

J gene: TRBJ2-7
V gene: TRBV28
D gene: TRBD1
clone size: many
CDR3 DNA: TGTGCCAGCAGTCCCTACCGACAGGGGGCCGAGCAGTACTTC
CDR3 protein: CASSPYRQGAEQYF

J gene: TRBJ1-1
V gene: TRBV3-1
D gene: TRBD1
clone size: many
CDR3 DNA: TGTGCCAGCAGTCCAGGGGGCTGGAACACTGAAGCTTTCTTT
CDR3 protein: CASSPGGWNTEAFF

J gene: TRBJ1-5
V gene: TRBV28
D gene: .
clone size: few
CDR3 DNA: TGTGCCAGCAGCTGGGACCGTAGCAATCAGCCCCAGCATTTT
CDR3 protein: CASSWDRSNQPQHF

J gene: TRBJ1-4
V gene: TRBV5-1
D gene: .
clone size: .
CDR3 DNA: TGCGCCAGCAGCTTGGGGGCAGGGAATGAAAAACTGTTTTTT
CDR3 protein: CASSLGAGNEKLFF

J gene: TRBJ2-1
V gene: TRBV7-3
D gene: TRBD1
clone size: many
CDR3 DNA: TGTGCCAGCAGCTTAGGGACAGGGAGAGATCCTGAGCAGTTCTTC
CDR3 protein: CASSLGTGRDPEQFF

J gene: TRBJ1-3
V gene: TRBV15
D gene: .
clone size: .
CDR3 DNA: TGTGCCACCAGCAGAGATCCAGTAATCTTCTCTGGAAACACCATATATTTT
CDR3 protein: CATSRDPVIFSGNTIYF

J gene: TRBJ2-1
V gene: TRBV11-2
D gene: .
clone size: many
CDR3 DNA: TGTGCCAGCAGCTTAGATTACGGCTTACAGCAGTTCTTC
CDR3 protein: CASSLDYGLQQFF

J gene: TRBJ1-5
V gene: TRBV28
D gene: .
clone size: few
CDR3 DNA: TGTGCCAGCAGTTCCCCGGTGGATCAGCCCCAGCATTTT
CDR3 protein: CASSSPVDQPQHF

J gene: TRBJ1-2
V gene: TRBV3-1
D gene: .
clone size: few
CDR3 DNA: TGTGCCAGCAGCCAGGTTCTTACGGATGGCTACACCTTC
CDR3 protein: CASSQVLTDGYTF

J gene: TRBJ2-7
V gene: TRBV27
D gene: .
clone size: .
CDR3 DNA: TGTGCCAGCAGTGCCGGGACAACCGTCTCCTACGAGCAGTACTTC
CDR3 protein: CASSAGTTVSYEQYF

J gene: TRBJ1-2
V gene: TRBV5-1
D gene: .
clone size: few
CDR3 DNA: TGCGCCAGCAGCCAAGGGACATGGGGGGACTATGGCTACACCTTC
CDR3 protein: CASSQGTWGDYGYTF

J gene: TRBJ2-6
V gene: TRBV7-9
D gene: TRBD1
clone size: few
CDR3 DNA: TGTGCCAGCAGCTTAGGACAGGGGGCGCCTGGGGCCAACGTCCTGACTTTC
CDR3 protein: CASSLGQGAPGANVLTF

J gene: TRBJ2-1
V gene: TRBV15
D gene: TRBD1
clone size: .
CDR3 DNA: TGTGCCACCAGCAGAGGGTGGACAGGGGCATACAATGAGCAGTTCTTC
CDR3 protein: CATSRGWTGAYNEQFF

J gene: TRBJ1-6
V gene: TRBV20-1
D gene: .
clone size: few
CDR3 DNA: TGCAGTGCTGGTCGGGGGGATAATTCACCCCTCCACTTT
CDR3 protein: CSAGRGDNSPLHF

J gene: TRBJ2-7
V gene: TRBV6-2/TRBV6-3
D gene: .
clone size: few
CDR3 DNA: TGTGCCAGCAGTTACTCGACGGGGGTCTCCTACGAGCAGTACTTC
CDR3 protein: CASSYSTGVSYEQYF

J gene: TRBJ2-1
V gene: TRBV24-1
D gene: .
clone size: .
CDR3 DNA: TGTGCCACCAGTGATTTCGGGATGGAGCAGTTCTTC
CDR3 protein: CATSDFGMEQFF

J gene: TRBJ2-7
V gene: TRBV3-1
D gene: .
clone size: few
CDR3 DNA: TGTGCCAGCAGCCACGGGACGGCGAGCTCCTACGAGCAGTACTTC
CDR3 protein: CASSHGTASSYEQYF

J gene: TRBJ2-5
V gene: TRBV18
D gene: .
clone size: few
CDR3 DNA: TGTGCCAGCTCACCACGGGGCCTAGGTTCTTTCGAGACCCAGTACTTC
CDR3 protein: CASSPRGLGSFETQYF

J gene: TRBJ2-3
V gene: TRBV11-2
D gene: TRBD2
clone size: many
CDR3 DNA: TGTGCCAGCACCCGAACGACTAGCGGCACAGATACGCAGTATTTT
CDR3 protein: CASTRTTSGTDTQYF

J gene: TRBJ1-1
V gene: TRBV12-3/TRBV12-4
D gene: .
clone size: few
CDR3 DNA: TGTGCCAGCAATTTGGGCACGAACACTGAAGCTTTCTTT
CDR3 protein: CASNLGTNTEAFF

J gene: TRBJ2-2
V gene: TRBV5-1
D gene: .
clone size: .
CDR3 DNA: TGCGCCAGCAGCATTAGCAGGACTAACACCGGGGAGCTGTTTTTT
CDR3 protein: CASSISRTNTGELFF